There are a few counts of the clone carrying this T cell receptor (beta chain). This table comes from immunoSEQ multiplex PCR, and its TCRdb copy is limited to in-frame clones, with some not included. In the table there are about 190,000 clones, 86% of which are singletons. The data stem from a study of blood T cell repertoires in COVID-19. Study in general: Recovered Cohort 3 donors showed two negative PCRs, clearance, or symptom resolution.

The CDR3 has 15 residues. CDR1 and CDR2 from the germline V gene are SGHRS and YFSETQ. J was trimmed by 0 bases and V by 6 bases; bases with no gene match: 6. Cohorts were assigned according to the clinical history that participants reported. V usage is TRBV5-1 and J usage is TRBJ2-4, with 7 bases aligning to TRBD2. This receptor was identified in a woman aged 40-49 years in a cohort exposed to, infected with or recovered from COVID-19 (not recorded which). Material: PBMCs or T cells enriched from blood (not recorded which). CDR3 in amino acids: CASMAGELAKNIQYF. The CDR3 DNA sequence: TGCGCCAGCATGGCGGGAGAACTAGCCAAAAACATTCAGTACTTC.